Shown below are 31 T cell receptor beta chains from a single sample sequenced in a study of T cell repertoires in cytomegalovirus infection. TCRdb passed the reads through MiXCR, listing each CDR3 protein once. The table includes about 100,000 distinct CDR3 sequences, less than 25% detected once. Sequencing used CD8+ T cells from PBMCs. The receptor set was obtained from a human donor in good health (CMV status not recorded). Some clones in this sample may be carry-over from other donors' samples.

CDR3 sequence (DNA): TGCGCCAGCAGCCAAGGCAAAGGGACTGGAAACACCATATATTTT. Its translation: CASSQGKGTGNTIYF. The chain couples TRBV4-3 to TRBJ1-3, with no clear D. Trimming removed 1 base at V and 2 bases at J, with 9 bases between. The CDR3 has 15 amino acids. Looked up from germline, CDR1 is LGHNA and CDR2 is YSLEER.

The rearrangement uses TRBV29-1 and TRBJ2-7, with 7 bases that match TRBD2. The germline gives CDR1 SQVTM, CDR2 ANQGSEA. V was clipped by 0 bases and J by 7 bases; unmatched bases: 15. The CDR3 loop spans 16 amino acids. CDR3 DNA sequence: TGCAGCGTTGAAGACCCCTCCGGGACTACCAGTGGAGAGCAGTACTTC. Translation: CSVEDPSGTTSGEQYF.

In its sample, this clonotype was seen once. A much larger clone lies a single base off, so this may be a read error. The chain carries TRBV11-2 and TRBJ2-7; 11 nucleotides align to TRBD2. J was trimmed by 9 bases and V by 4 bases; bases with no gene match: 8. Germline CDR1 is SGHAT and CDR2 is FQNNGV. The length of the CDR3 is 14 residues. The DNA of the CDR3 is TGTGCCAGCAGCTCACGGACTAGCGGGTTCGCGCAGTACTTC. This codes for CASSSRTSGFAQYF.

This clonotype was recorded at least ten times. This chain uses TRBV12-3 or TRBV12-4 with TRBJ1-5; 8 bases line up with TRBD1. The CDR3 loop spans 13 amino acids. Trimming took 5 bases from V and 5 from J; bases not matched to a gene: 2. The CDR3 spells CASSGQGDQPQHF. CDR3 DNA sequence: TGTGCCAGCAGTGGACAGGGCGATCAGCCCCAGCATTTT.

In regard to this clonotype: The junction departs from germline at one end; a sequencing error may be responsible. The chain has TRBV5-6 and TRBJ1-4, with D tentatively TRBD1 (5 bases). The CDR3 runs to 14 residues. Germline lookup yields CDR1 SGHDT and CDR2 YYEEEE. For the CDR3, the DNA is TGTGTCAGCAGCTTGCCGAGGGGTGGTGAAAAACTGTTTTTT. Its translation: CVSSLPRGGEKLFF.

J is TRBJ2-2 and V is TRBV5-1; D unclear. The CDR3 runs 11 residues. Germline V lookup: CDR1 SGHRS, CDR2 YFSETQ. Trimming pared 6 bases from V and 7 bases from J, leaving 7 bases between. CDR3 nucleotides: TGCGCCAGCACGGCTAGCGGGGAGCTGTTTTTT. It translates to CASTASGELFF.

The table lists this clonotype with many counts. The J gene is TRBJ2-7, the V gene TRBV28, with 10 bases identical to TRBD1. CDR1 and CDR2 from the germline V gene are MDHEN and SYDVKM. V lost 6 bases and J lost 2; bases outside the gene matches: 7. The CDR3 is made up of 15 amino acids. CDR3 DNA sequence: TGTGCCAGCAGGTCCGGGACAGGGGCTCCCTACGAGCAGTACTTC. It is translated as CASRSGTGAPYEQYF.

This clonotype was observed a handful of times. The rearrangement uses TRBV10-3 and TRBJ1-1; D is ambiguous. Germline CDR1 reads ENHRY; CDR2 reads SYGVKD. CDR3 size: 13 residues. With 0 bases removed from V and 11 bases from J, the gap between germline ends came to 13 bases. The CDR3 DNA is TGTGCCATCAGTGAGTCGGCCGGGGAAGGTGCTTTCTTT. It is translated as CAISESAGEGAFF.

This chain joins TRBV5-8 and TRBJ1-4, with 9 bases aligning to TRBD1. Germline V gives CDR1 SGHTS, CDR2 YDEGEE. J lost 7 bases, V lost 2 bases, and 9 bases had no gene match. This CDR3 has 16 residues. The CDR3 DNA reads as TGTGCCAGCAGCTTCGGGACAGGGAGGAAAAGTGAAAAACTGTTTTTT. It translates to CASSFGTGRKSEKLFF.

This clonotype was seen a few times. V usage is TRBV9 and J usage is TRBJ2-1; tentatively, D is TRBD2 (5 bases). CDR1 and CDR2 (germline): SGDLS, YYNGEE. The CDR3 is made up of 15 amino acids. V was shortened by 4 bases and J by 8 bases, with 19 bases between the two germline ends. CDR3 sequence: CASSREPTPRDEQFF. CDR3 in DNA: TGTGCCAGCAGCCGTGAGCCCACTCCGAGGGATGAGCAGTTCTTC.

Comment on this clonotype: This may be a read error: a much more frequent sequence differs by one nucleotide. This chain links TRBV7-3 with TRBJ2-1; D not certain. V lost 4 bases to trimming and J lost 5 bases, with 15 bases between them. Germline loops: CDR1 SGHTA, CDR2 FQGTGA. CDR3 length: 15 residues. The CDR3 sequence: CASSSGTAEDNEQFF. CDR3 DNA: TGTGCCAGCAGCTCTGGTACGGCCGAAGACAATGAGCAGTTCTTC. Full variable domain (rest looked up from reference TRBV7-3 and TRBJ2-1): GAGVSQTPSNKVTEKGKYVELRCDPISGHTALYWYRQSLGQGPEFLIYFQGTGAADDSGLPNDRFFAVRPEGSVSTLKIQRTERGDSAVYLCASSSGTAEDNEQFFGPGTRLTVL.

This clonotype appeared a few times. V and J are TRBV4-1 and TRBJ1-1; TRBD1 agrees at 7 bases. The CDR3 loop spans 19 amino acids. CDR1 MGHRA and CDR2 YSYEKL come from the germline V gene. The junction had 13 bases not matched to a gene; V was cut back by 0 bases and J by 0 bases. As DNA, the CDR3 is TGCGCCAGCAGCCAAGATCAGGGGACAGTGGGGGCCATGAACACTGAAGCTTTCTTT. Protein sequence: CASSQDQGTVGAMNTEAFF.

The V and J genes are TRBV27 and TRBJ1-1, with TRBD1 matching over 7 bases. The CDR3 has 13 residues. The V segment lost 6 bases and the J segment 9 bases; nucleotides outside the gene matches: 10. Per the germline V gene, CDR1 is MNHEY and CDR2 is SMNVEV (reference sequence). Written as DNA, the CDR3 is TGTGCCAGCAGAGGCGAGACAGGGCGTAAAGCTTTCTTT. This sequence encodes CASRGETGRKAFF.

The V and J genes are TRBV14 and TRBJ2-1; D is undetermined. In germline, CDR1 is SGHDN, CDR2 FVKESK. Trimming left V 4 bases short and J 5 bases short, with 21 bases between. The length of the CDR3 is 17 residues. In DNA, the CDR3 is TGTGCCAGCAGCCGTCGTTTTGGAGAACGGATAGACAATGAGCAGTTCTTC. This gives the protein CASSRRFGERIDNEQFF.

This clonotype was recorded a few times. The CDR3 is CASSTPGQGYNEQFF. CDR3 bases: TGTGCCAGCAGCACCCCGGGACAGGGGTACAATGAGCAGTTCTTC. The V and J genes are TRBV7-6 and TRBJ2-1, with 10 nucleotides matching TRBD1. CDR3 size: 15 residues. Germline loops: CDR1 SGHVS, CDR2 FNYEAQ. The V segment lost 5 bases and the J segment 4 bases; nucleotides outside the gene matches: 5.

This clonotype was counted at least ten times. The chain's CDR3 is CASSPSSSQPQHF. The DNA of the CDR3 is TGTGCCAGCAGCCCCTCTTCGTCCCAGCCCCAGCATTTT. J is TRBJ1-5 and V is TRBV7-2, with no clear D. This CDR3 is built from 13 residues. In germline, CDR1 is SGHTA, CDR2 FQGNSA. Trimming stripped 5 bases from V and 7 bases from J, with 12 bases between.

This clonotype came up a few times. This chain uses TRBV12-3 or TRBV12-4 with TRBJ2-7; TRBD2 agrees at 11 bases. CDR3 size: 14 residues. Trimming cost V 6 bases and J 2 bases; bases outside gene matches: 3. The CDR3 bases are TGTGCCAGCAGGGGACTAGCGGATCCCTACGAGCAGTACTTC. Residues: CASRGLADPYEQYF.

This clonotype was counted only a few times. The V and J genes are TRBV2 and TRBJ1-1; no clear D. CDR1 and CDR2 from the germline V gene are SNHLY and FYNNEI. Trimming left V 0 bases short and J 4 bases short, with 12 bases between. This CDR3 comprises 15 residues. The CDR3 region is CASSEAGRLRTEAFF. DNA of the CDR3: TGTGCCAGCAGTGAAGCGGGCAGGCTTCGCACTGAAGCTTTCTTT.

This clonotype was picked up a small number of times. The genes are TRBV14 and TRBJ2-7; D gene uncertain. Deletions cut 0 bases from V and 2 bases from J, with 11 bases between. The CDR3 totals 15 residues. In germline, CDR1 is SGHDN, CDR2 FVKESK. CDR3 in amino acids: CASSQDEALPYEQYF. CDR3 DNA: TGTGCCAGCAGCCAAGATGAAGCACTTCCCTACGAGCAGTACTTC.

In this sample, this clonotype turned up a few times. CDR3 sequence: CASSIVLAGNEQFF. The CDR3 DNA follows: TGTGCCAGTAGTATAGTCCTAGCGGGCAATGAGCAGTTCTTC. This chain joins TRBV19 and TRBJ2-1; 8 positions agree with TRBD2. There are 14 residues in the CDR3. V lost 1 base to trimming and J lost 6 bases; unmatched junction nucleotides: 2. Germline CDR1 is LNHDA and CDR2 is SQIVND (reference sequence).

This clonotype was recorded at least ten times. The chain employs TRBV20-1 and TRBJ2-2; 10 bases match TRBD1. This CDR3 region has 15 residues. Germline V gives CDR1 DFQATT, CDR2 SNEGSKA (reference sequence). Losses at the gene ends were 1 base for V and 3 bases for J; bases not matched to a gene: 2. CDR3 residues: CSARATGGDTGELFF. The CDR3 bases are TGCAGTGCTAGAGCGACAGGGGGCGACACCGGGGAGCTGTTTTTT.

The CDR3 DNA follows: TGCGCCAGCAGCCAAACTCCCATTCAGGGGGCGCATGAAGATGGCTACACCTTC. Translated: CASSQTPIQGAHEDGYTF. The chain employs TRBV4-1 and TRBJ1-2; 8 bases are a match to TRBD1. The CDR3 consists of 18 residues. Germline loops: CDR1 MGHRA, CDR2 YSYEKL. V dropped 2 bases and J dropped 6; count of bases not matched to a gene: 17.

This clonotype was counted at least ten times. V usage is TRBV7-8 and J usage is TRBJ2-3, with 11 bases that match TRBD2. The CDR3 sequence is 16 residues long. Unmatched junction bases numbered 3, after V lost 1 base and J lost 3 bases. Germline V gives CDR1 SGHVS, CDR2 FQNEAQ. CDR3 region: CASSLELAGGTDTQYF. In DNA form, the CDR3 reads TGTGCCAGCAGCTTAGAGCTAGCGGGGGGTACAGATACGCAGTATTTT.

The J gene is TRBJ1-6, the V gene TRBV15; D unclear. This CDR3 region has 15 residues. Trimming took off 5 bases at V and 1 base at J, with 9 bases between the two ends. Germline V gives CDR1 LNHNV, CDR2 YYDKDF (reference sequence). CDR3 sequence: CATSPRGSYNSPLHF. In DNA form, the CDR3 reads TGTGCCACCAGCCCTCGGGGATCCTATAATTCACCCCTCCACTTT. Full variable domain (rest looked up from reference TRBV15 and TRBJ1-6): DAMVIQNPRYQVTQFGKPVTLSCSQTLNHNVMYWYQQKSSQAPKLLFHYYDKDFNNEADTPDNFQSRRPNTSFCFLDIRSPGLGDTAMYLCATSPRGSYNSPLHFGNGTRLTVT.

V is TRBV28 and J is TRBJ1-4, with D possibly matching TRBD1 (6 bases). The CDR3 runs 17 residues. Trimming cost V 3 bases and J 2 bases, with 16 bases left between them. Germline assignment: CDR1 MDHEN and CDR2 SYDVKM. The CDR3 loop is CASSFLGLQGTNEKLFF. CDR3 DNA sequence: TGTGCCAGCAGTTTTTTGGGATTACAGGGCACTAATGAAAAACTGTTTTTT. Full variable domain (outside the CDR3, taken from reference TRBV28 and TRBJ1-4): DVKVTQSSRYLVKRTGEKVFLECVQDMDHENMFWYRQDPGLGLRLIYFSYDVKMKEKGDIPEGYSVSREKKERFSLILESASTNQTSMYLCASSFLGLQGTNEKLFFGSGTQLSVL.

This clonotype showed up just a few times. The CDR3 loop is CASSLGSVLNTEAFF. CDR3 nucleotides: TGTGCCAGCAGCTTAGGAAGCGTCCTAAACACTGAAGCTTTCTTT. The rearrangement links TRBV7-9 to TRBJ1-1; D is unclear. Per germline, CDR1 SEHNR and CDR2 FQNEAQ (reference sequence). This CDR3 comprises 15 residues. Trimming cost V 1 base and J 2 bases, with 11 bases left between them.

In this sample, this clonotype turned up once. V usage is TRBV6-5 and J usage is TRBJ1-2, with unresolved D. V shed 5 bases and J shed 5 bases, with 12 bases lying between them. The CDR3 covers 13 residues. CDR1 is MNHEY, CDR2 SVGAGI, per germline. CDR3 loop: CASSPIAKYGYTF. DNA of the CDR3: TGTGCCAGCAGTCCCATTGCGAAGTATGGCTACACCTTC.

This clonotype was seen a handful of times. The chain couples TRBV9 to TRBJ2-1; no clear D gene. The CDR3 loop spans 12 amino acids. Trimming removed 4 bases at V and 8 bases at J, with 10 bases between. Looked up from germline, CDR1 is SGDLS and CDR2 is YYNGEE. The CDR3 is CASSLSDDEQFF. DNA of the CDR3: TGTGCCAGCAGCCTAAGTGATGATGAGCAGTTCTTC.

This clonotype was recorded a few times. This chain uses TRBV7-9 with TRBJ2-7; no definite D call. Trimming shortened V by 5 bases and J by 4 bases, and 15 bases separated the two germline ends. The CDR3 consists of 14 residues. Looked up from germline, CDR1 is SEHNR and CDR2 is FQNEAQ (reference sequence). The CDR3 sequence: CASSPLTPGYEQYF. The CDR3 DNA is TGTGCCAGCAGCCCCCTAACTCCCGGATACGAGCAGTACTTC.

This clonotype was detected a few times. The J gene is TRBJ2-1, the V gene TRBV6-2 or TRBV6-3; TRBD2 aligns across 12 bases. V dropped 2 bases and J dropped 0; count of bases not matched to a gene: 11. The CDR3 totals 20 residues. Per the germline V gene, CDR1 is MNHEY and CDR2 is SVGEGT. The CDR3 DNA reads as TGTGCCAGCAGTTACCGCGGAGCTAGCGGGGGGGCCGGCTCCTACAATGAGCAGTTCTTC. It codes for CASSYRGASGGAGSYNEQFF.

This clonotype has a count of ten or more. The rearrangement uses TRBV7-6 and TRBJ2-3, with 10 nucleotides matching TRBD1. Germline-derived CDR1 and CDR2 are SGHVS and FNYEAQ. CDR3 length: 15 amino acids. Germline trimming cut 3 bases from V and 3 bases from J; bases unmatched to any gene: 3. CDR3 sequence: CASSLTGGRTDTQYF. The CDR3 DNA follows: TGTGCCAGCAGCTTGACAGGGGGCCGTACAGATACGCAGTATTTT. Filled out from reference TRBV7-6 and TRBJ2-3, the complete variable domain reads GAGVSQSPRYKVTKRGQDVALRCDPISGHVSLYWYRQALGQGPEFLTYFNYEAQQDKSGLPNDRFSAERPEGSISTLTIQRTEQRDSAMYRCASSLTGGRTDTQYFGPGTRLTVL.